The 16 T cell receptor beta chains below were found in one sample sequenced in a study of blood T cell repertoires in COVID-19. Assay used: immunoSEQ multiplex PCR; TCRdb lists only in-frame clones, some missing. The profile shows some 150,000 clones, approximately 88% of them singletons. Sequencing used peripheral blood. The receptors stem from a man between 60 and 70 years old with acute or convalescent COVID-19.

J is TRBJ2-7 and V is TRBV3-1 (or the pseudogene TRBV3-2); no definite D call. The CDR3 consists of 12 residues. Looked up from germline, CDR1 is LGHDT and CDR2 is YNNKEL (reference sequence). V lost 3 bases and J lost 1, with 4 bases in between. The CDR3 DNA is TGTGCCAGCAGCCATTCATCCTACGAGCAGTACTTC. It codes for CASSHSSYEQYF.

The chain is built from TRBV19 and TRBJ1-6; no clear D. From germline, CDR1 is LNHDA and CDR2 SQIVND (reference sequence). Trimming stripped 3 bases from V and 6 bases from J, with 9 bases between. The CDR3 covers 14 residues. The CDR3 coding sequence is TGTGCCAGTAGTATCGAGGAGACTAATTCACCCCTCCACTTT. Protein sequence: CASSIEETNSPLHF. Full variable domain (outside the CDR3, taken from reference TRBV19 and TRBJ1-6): DGGITQSPKYLFRKEGQNVTLSCEQNLNHDAMYWYRQDPGQGLRLIYYSQIVNDFQKGDIAEGYSVSREKKESFPLTVTSAQKNPTAFYLCASSIEETNSPLHFGNGTRLTVT.

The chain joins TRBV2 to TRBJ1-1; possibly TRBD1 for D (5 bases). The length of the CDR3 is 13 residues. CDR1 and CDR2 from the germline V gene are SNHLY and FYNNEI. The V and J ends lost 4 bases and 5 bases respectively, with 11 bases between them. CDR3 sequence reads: CASSGRGDTEAFF. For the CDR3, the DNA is TGTGCCAGCAGTGGGAGGGGAGATACTGAAGCTTTCTTT.

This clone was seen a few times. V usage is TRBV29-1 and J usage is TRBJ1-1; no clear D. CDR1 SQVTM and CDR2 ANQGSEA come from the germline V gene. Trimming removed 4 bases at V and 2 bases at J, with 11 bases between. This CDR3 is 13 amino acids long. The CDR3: CSVVRDTNTEAFF. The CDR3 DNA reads TGCAGCGTTGTCCGCGACACAAACACTGAAGCTTTCTTT.

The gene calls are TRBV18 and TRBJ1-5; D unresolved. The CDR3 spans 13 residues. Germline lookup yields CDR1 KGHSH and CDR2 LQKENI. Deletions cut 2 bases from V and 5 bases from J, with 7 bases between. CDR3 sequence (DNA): TGTGCCAGCTCACCATCGGGAGATCAGCCCCAGCATTTT. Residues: CASSPSGDQPQHF.

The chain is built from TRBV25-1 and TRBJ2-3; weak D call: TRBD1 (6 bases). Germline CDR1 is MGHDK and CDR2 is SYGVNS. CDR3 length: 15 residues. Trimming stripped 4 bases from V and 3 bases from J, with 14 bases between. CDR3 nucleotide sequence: TGTGCCAGCAGTGCCCTGACAGGTCAGACAGATACGCAGTATTTT. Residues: CASSALTGQTDTQYF.

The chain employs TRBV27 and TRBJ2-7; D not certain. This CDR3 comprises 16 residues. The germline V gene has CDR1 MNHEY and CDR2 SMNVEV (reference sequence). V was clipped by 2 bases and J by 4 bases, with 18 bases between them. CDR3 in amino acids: CASSLKGIPPTYEQYF. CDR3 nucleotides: TGTGCCAGCAGTTTAAAAGGCATCCCCCCGACTTACGAGCAGTACTTC.

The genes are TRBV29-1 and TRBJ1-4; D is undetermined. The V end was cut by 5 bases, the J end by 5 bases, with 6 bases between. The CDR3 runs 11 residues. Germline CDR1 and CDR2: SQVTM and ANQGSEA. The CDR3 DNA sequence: TGCAGCGTTTCCGAGAATGAAAAACTGTTTTTT. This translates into CSVSENEKLFF.

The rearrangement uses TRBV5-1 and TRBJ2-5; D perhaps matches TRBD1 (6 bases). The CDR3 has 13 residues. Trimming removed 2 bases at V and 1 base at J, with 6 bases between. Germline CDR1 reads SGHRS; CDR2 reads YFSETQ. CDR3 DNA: TGCGCCAGCAGCTTCAGGGGCCAAGAGACCCAGTACTTC. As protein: CASSFRGQETQYF.

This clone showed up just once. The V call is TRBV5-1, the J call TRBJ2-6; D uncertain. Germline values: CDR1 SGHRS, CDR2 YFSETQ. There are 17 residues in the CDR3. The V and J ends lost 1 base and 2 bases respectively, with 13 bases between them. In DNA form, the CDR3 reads TGCGCCAGCAGCTTGTGGTCCAGCCGGGCTGGGGCCAACGTCCTGACTTTC. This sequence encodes CASSLWSSRAGANVLTF.

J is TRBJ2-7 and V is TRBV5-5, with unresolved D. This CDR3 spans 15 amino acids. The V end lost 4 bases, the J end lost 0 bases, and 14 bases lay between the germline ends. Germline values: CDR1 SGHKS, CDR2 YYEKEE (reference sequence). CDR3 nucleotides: TGTGCCAGCAGCCCGGTTGGATACTACTCCTACGAGCAGTACTTC. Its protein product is CASSPVGYYSYEQYF.

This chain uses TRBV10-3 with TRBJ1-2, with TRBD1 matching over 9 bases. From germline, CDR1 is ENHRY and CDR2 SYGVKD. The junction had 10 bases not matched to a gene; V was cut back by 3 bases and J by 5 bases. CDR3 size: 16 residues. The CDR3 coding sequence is TGTGCCATCAGTGACCTCTTGAGGGGACAGGGTTATGGCTACACCTTC. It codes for CAISDLLRGQGYGYTF.

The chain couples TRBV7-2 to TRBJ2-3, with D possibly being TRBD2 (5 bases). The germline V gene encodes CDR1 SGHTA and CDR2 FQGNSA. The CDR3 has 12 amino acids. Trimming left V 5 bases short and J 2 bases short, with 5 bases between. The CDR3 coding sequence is TGTGCCAGCAGCGACTACACAGATACGCAGTATTTT. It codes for CASSDYTDTQYF.

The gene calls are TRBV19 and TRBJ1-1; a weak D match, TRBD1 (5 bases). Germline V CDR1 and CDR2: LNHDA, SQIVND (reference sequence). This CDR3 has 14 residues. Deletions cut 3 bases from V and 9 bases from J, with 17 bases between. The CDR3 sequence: CASSIPLSGEQAFF. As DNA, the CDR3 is TGTGCCAGTAGTATTCCTCTCTCGGGGGAACAAGCTTTCTTT.

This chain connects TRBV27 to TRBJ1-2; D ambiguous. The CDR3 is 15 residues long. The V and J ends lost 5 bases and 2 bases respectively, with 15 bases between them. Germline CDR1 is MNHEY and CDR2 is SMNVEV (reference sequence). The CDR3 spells CASSPTTFFNYGYTF. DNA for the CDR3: TGTGCCAGCAGTCCAACGACATTCTTCAACTATGGCTACACCTTC.

For the CDR3, the DNA is TGCGCCAGCACTCCGACGGGGGTGAACACTGAAGCTTTCTTT. Its translation is CASTPTGVNTEAFF. The J gene is TRBJ1-1, the V gene TRBV10-2; tentatively, D is TRBD1 (5 bases). V dropped 7 bases and J dropped 0 bases, with 12 bases sitting between them. Germline V gene data show CDR1 as WSHSY and CDR2 as SAAADI. There are 14 residues in the CDR3.